This TCR beta chain was sequenced during a study of cytotoxic CD8 clonotypes in ibrutinib-treated CLL. At the level of the study: The average sample held roughly 250,000 productive templates and fewer than 100,000 productive rearrangements.

Using immunoSEQ multiplex PCR, the repertoire was profiled, and TCRdb retains in-frame clones only, with some absent. The data contain around 200,000 clones, 70% of them singletons. The sample was PBMCs, taken after 12 months of ibrutinib treatment. This receptor was obtained from a human donor with chronic lymphocytic leukemia.

CDR3 amino acids: CASSYSSLETNNEQFF. CDR3 in DNA: TGTGCCAGCAGTTACTCTTCTCTTGAGACTAACAATGAGCAGTTCTTC. The chain carries TRBV6-5 and TRBJ2-1; TRBD2 is a possible D gene (5 bases). The CDR3 length is 16 residues. The V end was cut by 0 bases, the J end by 5 bases, with 14 bases between. Germline assignment: CDR1 MNHEY and CDR2 SVGAGI.